This TCR beta chain was identified during a study of siplizumab effects on memory and regulatory T cells. Study-level findings and limits: Naive T cells looked more diverse than memory cells, and they looked like major contributors to the alloresponse. An assignable naive or memory phenotype was lacking in roughly 75-95% of proliferating CD4+ or CD8+ clones. Some alloreactive sequences were traceable to unstimulated CD4+ memory cells, and siplizumab significantly reduced them.

The length of the CDR3 is 14 residues. Germline values: CDR1 KGHSH, CDR2 LQKENI. The V segment lost 6 bases and the J segment 8 bases; nucleotides outside the gene matches: 6. About this clone itself: The antigen is undetermined.

Clones were read by immunoSEQ multiplex PCR, and TCRdb kept only the in-frame ones, dropping some. Here the sample spans approximately 94,000 clones, approximately 93% being singletons. The TCR originated in a human donor in good health. The sample taken for sequencing was CD8+ T cells sorted from blood. The chain employs TRBV18 and TRBJ1-6; 8 positions agree with TRBD1. CDR3 DNA: TGTGCCAGCTCGCTGGACAGGGCTTATTCACCCCTCCACTTT. Translating gives CASSLDRAYSPLHF.